This TCR beta chain is drawn from a study of blood T cell repertoires in COVID-19. Study information: Samples came from the United States, Italy and Spain, spanning acute and convalescent COVID-19. T cells, B-cell-depleted T cells, or PBMCs supplied cDNA or gDNA.

Authors' analysis steps: Estimation of nucleated cell counts relied on the amplification of reference gene primers. The method was immunoSEQ multiplex PCR; TCRdb's version includes in-frame clones alone and lacks a portion of them. V, J and clone size are taken as reported in that table, and D and trimming were inferred from the DNA itself. The sample gives about 120,000 clones, 85% of which show up once; around 6.3% is in the top ten. The CDR3 sequence is 15 residues long. V was cut by 1 base and J by 4 bases, with 12 bases left in between. Germline-derived CDR1 and CDR2 are MNHNS and SASEGT. The chain couples TRBV6-1 to TRBJ2-3; D unclear. The sequencing input was peripheral blood. The origin of this receptor is a man of 80 years or more with active or convalescent COVID-19. CDR3 amino acids: CASSEVGQVADTQYF. The DNA of the CDR3 is TGTGCCAGCAGTGAAGTTGGCCAGGTTGCAGATACGCAGTATTTT.